This T cell receptor beta chain was recorded in a study of beta chain features in type 1 diabetes. Expressed TCRB transcripts were sequenced after all isolated RNA was converted to cDNA. Measured with immunoSEQ multiplex PCR; TCRdb has only the in-frame clones, and not every one. The sample carries 300,000 to 350,000 clones, around an eighth recorded once. With regard to this clone: The antigen remains undetermined. One junction end disagrees with the germline gene, perhaps due to a read error.

The CDR3 loop spans 15 amino acids. Germline values: CDR1 SGHNT, CDR2 YYREEE (reference sequence). Study results and caveats: TCRB CDR3 length was moderately but significantly reduced in all four CD4+ subsets of Type 1 diabetes patients.

Every donor had blood drawn once into heparin, around 120 mL on average. Post-sort purity exceeded 98% for all sorted populations. The rearrangement uses TRBV5-4 and TRBJ2-1, with TRBD2 identical over 11 bases. The clonotype comes from a woman aged 18-29 years with type 1 diabetes. The sample comprised naive CD4+ T cells from blood. CDR3 amino acids: CASSQDSGRAGEQFF. CDR3 DNA sequence: TGCGCCAGCAGCCAAGATAGCGGGAGGGCCGGTGAGCAGTTCTTC. The whole variable domain, filled in from reference TRBV5-4 and TRBJ2-1, reads ETGVTQSPTHLIKTRGQQVTLRCSSQSGHNTVSWYQQALGQGPQFIFQYYREEENGRGNFPPRFSGLQFPNYSSELNVNALELDDSALYLCASSQDSGRAGEQFFGPGTRLTVL.